This TCR beta chain is drawn from a study of blood T cell repertoires in COVID-19. CDR1 is MNHEY, CDR2 SVGAGI, per germline. The length of the CDR3 is 13 residues. V gave up 5 bases and J gave up 8 bases, with 12 bases separating them. The repertoire was sequenced with immunoSEQ multiplex PCR; TCRdb's copy has only in-frame clones and lacks some. The sample has 200,000 to 300,000 clones; approximately 83% are singletons. Sequencing was performed on peripheral blood. V gene TRBV6-5 combines with J gene TRBJ1-4; the D gene is possibly TRBD1 (6 bases). The source is a young woman who had recovered from COVID-19. The CDR3 sequence: CASSQGLREKLFF. DNA for the CDR3: TGTGCCAGCAGTCAGGGGTTACGAGAAAAACTGTTTTTT.